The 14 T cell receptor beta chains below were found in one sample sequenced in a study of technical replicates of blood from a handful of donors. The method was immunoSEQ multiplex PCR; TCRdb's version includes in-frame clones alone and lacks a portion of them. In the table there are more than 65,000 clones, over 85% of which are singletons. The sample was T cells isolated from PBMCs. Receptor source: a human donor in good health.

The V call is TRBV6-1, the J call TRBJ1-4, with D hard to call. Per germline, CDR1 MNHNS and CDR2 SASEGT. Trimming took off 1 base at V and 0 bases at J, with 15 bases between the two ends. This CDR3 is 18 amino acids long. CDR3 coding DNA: TGTGCCAGCAGTGAAGTGGTTGTGGAGTCCTCAACTAATGAAAAACTGTTTTTT. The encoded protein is CASSEVVVESSTNEKLFF.

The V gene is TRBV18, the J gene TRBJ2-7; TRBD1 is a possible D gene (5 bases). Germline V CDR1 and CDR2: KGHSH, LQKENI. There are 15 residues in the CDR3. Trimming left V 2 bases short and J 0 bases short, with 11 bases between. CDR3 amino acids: CASSPSAGSSYEQYF. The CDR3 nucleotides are TGTGCCAGCTCACCATCCGCAGGGTCCTCCTACGAGCAGTACTTC.

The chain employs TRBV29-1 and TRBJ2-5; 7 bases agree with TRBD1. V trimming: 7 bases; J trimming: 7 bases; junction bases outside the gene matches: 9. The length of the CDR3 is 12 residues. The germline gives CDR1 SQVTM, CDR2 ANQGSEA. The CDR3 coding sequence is TGCAGCGGCGACAGGGAGATTGGGACCCAGTACTTC. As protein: CSGDREIGTQYF. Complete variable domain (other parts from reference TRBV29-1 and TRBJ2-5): SAVISQKPSRDICQRGTSLTIQCQVDSQVTMMFWYRQQPGQSLTLIATANQGSEATYESGFVIDKFPISRPNLTFSTLTVSNMSPEDSSIYLCSGDREIGTQYFGPGTRLLVL.

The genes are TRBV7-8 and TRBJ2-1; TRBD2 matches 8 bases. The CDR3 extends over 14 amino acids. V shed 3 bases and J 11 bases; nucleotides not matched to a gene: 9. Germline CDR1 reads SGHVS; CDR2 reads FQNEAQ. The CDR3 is CASSFKRESPQQFF. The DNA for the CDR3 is TGTGCCAGCAGCTTTAAGCGGGAGTCCCCTCAGCAGTTCTTC. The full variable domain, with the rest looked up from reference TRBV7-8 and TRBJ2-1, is GAGVSQSPRYKVAKRGQDVALRCDPISGHVSLFWYQQALGQGPEFLTYFQNEAQLDKSGLPSDRFFAERPEGSVSTLKIQRTQQEDSAVYLCASSFKRESPQQFFGPGTRLTVL.

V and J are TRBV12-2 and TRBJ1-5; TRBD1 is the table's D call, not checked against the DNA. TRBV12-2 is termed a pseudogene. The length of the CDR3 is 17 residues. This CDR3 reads CASRFPTGGYGNQPQHF. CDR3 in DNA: TGTGCAAGTCGCTTTCCGACAGGGGGCTACGGCAATCAGCCCCAGCATTTT.

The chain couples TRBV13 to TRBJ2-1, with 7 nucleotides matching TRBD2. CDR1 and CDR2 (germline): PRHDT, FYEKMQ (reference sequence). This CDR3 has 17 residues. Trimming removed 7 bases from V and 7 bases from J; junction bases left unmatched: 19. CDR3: CASNKYRGEGLRNEQFF. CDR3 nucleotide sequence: TGTGCCAGCAACAAATACCGGGGGGAGGGCCTTCGGAATGAGCAGTTCTTC.

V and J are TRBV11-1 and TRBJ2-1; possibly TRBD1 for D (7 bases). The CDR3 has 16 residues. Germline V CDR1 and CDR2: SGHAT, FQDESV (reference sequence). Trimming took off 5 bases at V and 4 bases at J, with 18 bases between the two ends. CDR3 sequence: CASSPPEGAWYNEQFF. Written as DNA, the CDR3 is TGTGCCAGCAGCCCCCCGGAGGGGGCATGGTACAATGAGCAGTTCTTC.

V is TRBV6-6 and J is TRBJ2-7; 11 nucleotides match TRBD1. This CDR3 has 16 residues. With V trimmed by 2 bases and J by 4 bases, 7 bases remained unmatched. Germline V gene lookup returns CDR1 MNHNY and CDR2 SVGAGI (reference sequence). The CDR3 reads CASSYDRDRGEYEQYF. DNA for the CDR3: TGTGCCAGCAGTTACGACCGGGACAGGGGGGAATACGAGCAGTACTTC.

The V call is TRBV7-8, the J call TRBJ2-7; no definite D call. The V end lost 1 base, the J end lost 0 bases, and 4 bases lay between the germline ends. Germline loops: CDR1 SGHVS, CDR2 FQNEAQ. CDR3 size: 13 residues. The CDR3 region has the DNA TGTGCCAGCAGCTTAGGACTCTCCTACGAGCAGTACTTC. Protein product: CASSLGLSYEQYF.

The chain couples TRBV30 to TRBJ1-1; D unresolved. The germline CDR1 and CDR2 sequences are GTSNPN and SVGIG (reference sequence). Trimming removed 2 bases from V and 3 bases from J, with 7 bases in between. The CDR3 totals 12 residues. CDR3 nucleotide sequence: TGTGCCTGGAGTTTCGCGGACACTGAAGCTTTCTTT. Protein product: CAWSFADTEAFF. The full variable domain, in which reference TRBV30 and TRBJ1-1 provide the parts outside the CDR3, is SQTIHQWPATLVQPVGSPLSLECTVEGTSNPNLYWYRQAAGRGLQLLFYSVGIGQISSEVPQNLSASRPQDRQFILSSKKLLLSDSGFYLCAWSFADTEAFFGQGTRLTVV.

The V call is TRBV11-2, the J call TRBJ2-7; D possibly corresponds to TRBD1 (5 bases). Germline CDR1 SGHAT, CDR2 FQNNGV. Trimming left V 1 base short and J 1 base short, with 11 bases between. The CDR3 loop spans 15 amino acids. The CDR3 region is CASSLGRTPSYEQYF. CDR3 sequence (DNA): TGTGCCAGCAGCTTAGGACGGACACCATCCTACGAGCAGTACTTC.

In DNA form, the CDR3 reads TGTGCCAGCAGTAAAGGACTAGCGGGCATCTCCTACGAGCAGTACTTC. Its translation: CASSKGLAGISYEQYF. The chain carries TRBV6-1 and TRBJ2-7; 11 bases fit TRBD2. In germline, CDR1 is MNHNS, CDR2 SASEGT. CDR3 size: 16 residues. V trimming: 5 bases; J trimming: 0 bases; junction bases outside the gene matches: 6.

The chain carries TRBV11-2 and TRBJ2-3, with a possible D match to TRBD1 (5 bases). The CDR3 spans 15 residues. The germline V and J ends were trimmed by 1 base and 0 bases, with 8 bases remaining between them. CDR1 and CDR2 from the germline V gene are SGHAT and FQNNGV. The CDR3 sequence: CASSLVGASTDTQYF. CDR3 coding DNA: TGTGCCAGCAGCTTAGTAGGGGCTAGCACAGATACGCAGTATTTT.

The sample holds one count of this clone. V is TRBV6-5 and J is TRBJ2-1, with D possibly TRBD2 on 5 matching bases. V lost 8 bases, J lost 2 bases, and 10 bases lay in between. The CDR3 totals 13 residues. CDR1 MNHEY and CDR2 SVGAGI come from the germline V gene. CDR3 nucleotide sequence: TGTGCCAGCGGGCGAGCGGCCTACAATGAGCAGTTCTTC. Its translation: CASGRAAYNEQFF.